The next 23 T cell receptor beta chains were all read from a single sample in a study of blood T cell repertoires in COVID-19. Method: immunoSEQ multiplex PCR; TCRdb's copy keeps in-frame clones and lacks some. The sample lists roughly 57,000 clones; more than 80% were seen once. Sample: peripheral blood. These TCRs come from a human donor in a cohort sampled during active COVID-19.

The chain employs TRBV9 and TRBJ1-1; the match to TRBD1 covers 9 bases. Unmatched junction bases numbered 12, after V lost 3 bases and J lost 0 bases. The CDR3 length is 18 residues. Per the germline V gene, CDR1 is SGDLS and CDR2 is YYNGEE. CDR3 sequence reads: CASSELKGRDRVNTEAFF. The CDR3 nucleotides are TGTGCCAGCAGCGAACTTAAGGGACGGGACAGGGTGAACACTGAAGCTTTCTTT. Full variable domain (outside the CDR3, taken from reference TRBV9 and TRBJ1-1): DSGVTQTPKHLITATGQRVTLRCSPRSGDLSVYWYQQSLDQGLQFLIQYYNGEERAKGNILERFSAQQFPDLHSELNLSSLELGDSALYFCASSELKGRDRVNTEAFFGQGTRLTVV.

This clone was picked up one time. The gene calls are TRBV10-3 and TRBJ1-5; unclear D gene. Trimming pared 0 bases from V and 5 bases from J, leaving 11 bases between. The CDR3 is made up of 15 amino acids. CDR1 and CDR2 from the germline V gene are ENHRY and SYGVKD. As DNA, the CDR3 is TGTGCCATCAGTGAGTCCGGGTCAACTTATCAGCCCCAGCATTTT. Its translation: CAISESGSTYQPQHF.

The chain uses TRBV4-3 and TRBJ2-3; 8 bases map to TRBD2. The CDR3 is made up of 17 amino acids. Germline V gives CDR1 LGHNA, CDR2 YSLEER. J lost 0 bases, V lost 0 bases, and 5 bases had no gene match. CDR3 residues: CASSQDELAVSTDTQYF. In DNA, the CDR3 is TGCGCCAGCAGCCAAGATGAACTAGCGGTTAGCACAGATACGCAGTATTTT.

V and J are TRBV18 and TRBJ2-3; D remains ambiguous. Germline V CDR1 and CDR2: KGHSH, LQKENI. Between the trimmed V and J ends, which lost 2 bases and 6 bases, there was a span of 6 bases. The length of the CDR3 is 12 residues. The CDR3 spells CASSPYGDTQYF. For the CDR3, the DNA is TGTGCCAGCTCACCATACGGGGATACGCAGTATTTT.

The rearrangement joins TRBV20-1 to TRBJ2-5, with TRBD1 identical over 8 bases. Trimming at V came to 3 bases and at J to 0 bases, leaving 9 bases not matched to a gene. This CDR3 spans 16 amino acids. Per germline, CDR1 DFQATT and CDR2 SNEGSKA (reference sequence). Here the CDR3 reads CSASQADRAYQETQYF. The CDR3 DNA reads TGCAGTGCTAGTCAGGCGGACAGGGCTTACCAAGAGACCCAGTACTTC.

The chain combines TRBV28 with TRBJ1-4, with TRBD1 matching over 8 bases. V shed 5 bases and J 8 bases; nucleotides not matched to a gene: 7. This CDR3 region has 14 residues. Germline CDR1 MDHEN, CDR2 SYDVKM. This chain's CDR3 is CASSPTGGWEKLFF. The CDR3 bases are TGTGCCAGCAGTCCCACAGGGGGGTGGGAAAAACTGTTTTTT.

This chain uses TRBV7-8 with TRBJ2-2, with D uncertain. Germline V CDR1 and CDR2: SGHVS, FQNEAQ. This CDR3 comprises 14 residues. V was cut by 3 bases and J by 0 bases, with 5 bases left in between. DNA for the CDR3: TGTGCCAGCAGCTTCAATTCGAACACCGGGGAGCTGTTTTTT. Its translation is CASSFNSNTGELFF. Variable domain in full (rest from reference TRBV7-8 and TRBJ2-2): GAGVSQSPRYKVAKRGQDVALRCDPISGHVSLFWYQQALGQGPEFLTYFQNEAQLDKSGLPSDRFFAERPEGSVSTLKIQRTQQEDSAVYLCASSFNSNTGELFFGEGSRLTVL.

The rearrangement joins TRBV5-1 to TRBJ2-7; D is undetermined. The V end was cut by 1 base, the J end by 0 bases, with 8 bases between. This CDR3 contains 14 residues. Germline CDR1 SGHRS, CDR2 YFSETQ. CDR3 in amino acids: CASSLTESSYEQYF. The DNA for the CDR3 is TGCGCCAGCAGCTTGACGGAGAGCTCCTACGAGCAGTACTTC.

The chain has TRBV7-9 and TRBJ1-5, with 9 bases aligning to TRBD1. Per the germline V gene, CDR1 is SEHNR and CDR2 is FQNEAQ (reference sequence). J was trimmed by 7 bases and V by 5 bases; bases with no gene match: 6. The CDR3 is 14 amino acids. The CDR3 nucleotides read TGTGCCAGCAGCCCGAACAGGGGGCAACAGCCCCAGCATTTT. It codes for CASSPNRGQQPQHF.

The chain employs TRBV30 and TRBJ1-3, with D possibly matching TRBD1 (5 bases). Trimming left V 1 base short and J 4 bases short, with 14 bases between. Germline CDR1 GTSNPN, CDR2 SVGIG (reference sequence). This CDR3 region has 15 residues. CDR3 DNA sequence: TGTGCCTGGAGTGCGCGAGACAGAGGAGGAAACACCATATATTTT. Translating gives CAWSARDRGGNTIYF.

The V and J genes are TRBV19 and TRBJ1-2; TRBD1 aligns across 8 bases. This CDR3 spans 16 amino acids. The junction had 14 bases not matched to a gene; V was cut back by 3 bases and J by 8 bases. CDR1 is LNHDA, CDR2 SQIVND, per germline (reference sequence). The CDR3 coding sequence is TGTGCCAGTAGTATGTTCCAGGGGGCGATGAAAGGGGGCTACACCTTC. This encodes CASSMFQGAMKGGYTF.

This clone was found a few times. J is TRBJ2-7 and V is TRBV19; weak D call: TRBD2 (5 bases). The length of the CDR3 is 14 residues. The germline V gene encodes CDR1 LNHDA and CDR2 SQIVND (reference sequence). Trimming left V 9 bases short and J 4 bases short, with 19 bases between. CDR3 loop: CASSWATGEYEQYF. For the CDR3, the DNA is TGTGCCAGCTCCTGGGCAACCGGGGAATACGAGCAGTACTTC.

This sequence joins TRBV10-3 and TRBJ1-2, with D unresolved. The CDR3 extends over 12 amino acids. V lost 7 bases to trimming and J lost 7 bases, with 13 bases between them. Per the germline V gene, CDR1 is ENHRY and CDR2 is SYGVKD. The CDR3 loop is CAITNTGGGYTF. The CDR3, as DNA: TGTGCCATCACTAACACTGGCGGTGGCTACACCTTC.

This sequence joins TRBV7-2 and TRBJ2-5, with D maybe TRBD2 (6 bases). The CDR3 has 13 residues. CDR1 and CDR2 from the germline V gene are SGHTA and FQGNSA. Trimming took off 4 bases at V and 6 bases at J, with 12 bases between the two ends. Here the CDR3 reads CASSSPGRQTQYF. As DNA, the CDR3 is TGTGCCAGCAGCTCGCCCGGGAGACAGACCCAGTACTTC.

The chain recombines TRBV27 with TRBJ2-7; possibly TRBD1 for D (5 bases). Germline V lookup: CDR1 MNHEY, CDR2 SMNVEV (reference sequence). V lost 3 bases, J lost 0 bases, and 9 bases lay in between. This CDR3 contains 14 residues. The CDR3 sequence is CASSFSTASYEQYF. DNA of the CDR3: TGTGCCAGCAGTTTCTCGACAGCCTCCTACGAGCAGTACTTC.

The V call is TRBV6-5, the J call TRBJ1-3; D is perhaps TRBD1 (5 bases). CDR1 is MNHEY and CDR2 is SVGAGI in the germline V gene. CDR3 length: 14 residues. V was trimmed by 7 bases and J by 0 bases, leaving 10 bases between them. CDR3 region: CASNPGHSGNTIYF. The CDR3 bases are TGTGCCAGCAACCCCGGACACTCTGGAAACACCATATATTTT.

The chain couples TRBV5-1 to TRBJ2-2; 14 bases match TRBD2. Per the germline V gene, CDR1 is SGHRS and CDR2 is YFSETQ. This CDR3 contains 18 residues. V lost 3 bases to trimming and J lost 0 bases; unmatched junction nucleotides: 4. CDR3 bases: TGCGCCAGCAGCTGGGGGACTAGCGGGGGCCCGAACACCGGGGAGCTGTTTTTT. Encoded protein: CASSWGTSGGPNTGELFF.

The DNA of the CDR3 is TGTGCCAGCAGCCAAGACCTTCAGGCTTTCTTT. It encodes CASSQDLQAFF. V gene TRBV4-2 combines with J gene TRBJ1-1, with D unresolved. Trimming took 0 bases from V and 11 from J, leaving 7 bases between them. Germline assignment: CDR1 LGHNA and CDR2 YNFKEQ. The CDR3 length is 11 residues.

The rearrangement joins TRBV12-3 or TRBV12-4 to TRBJ1-1; D possibly corresponds to TRBD1 (5 bases). The CDR3 runs 13 residues. The V gene lost 2 bases and the J gene lost 1 base, with 5 bases spanning the gap. This CDR3 is CASSLQGNTEAFF. Here the CDR3 DNA reads TGTGCCAGCAGTTTACAGGGGAACACTGAAGCTTTCTTT.

This clone was picked up one time. This chain connects TRBV5-1 to TRBJ2-2; TRBD1 matches 10 bases. CDR3 length equals 15 residues. V trimming: 4 bases; J trimming: 2 bases; junction bases outside the gene matches: 2. CDR1 is SGHRS, CDR2 YFSETQ, per germline. The CDR3: CASSRDRGNTGELFF. The CDR3 DNA sequence: TGCGCCAGCAGCAGGGACAGGGGAAACACCGGGGAGCTGTTTTTT.

The CDR3 loop reads CASSQFGTGPGNTIYF. The CDR3 DNA reads as TGCGCCAGCAGCCAGTTCGGGACAGGGCCTGGAAACACCATATATTTT. The rearrangement links TRBV4-3 to TRBJ1-3; TRBD1 agrees at 9 bases. V was pared by 3 bases and J by 2 bases, with 5 bases of the junction left unmatched. There are 16 residues in the CDR3. Per the germline V gene, CDR1 is LGHNA and CDR2 is YSLEER.

The genes are TRBV19 and TRBJ2-1; possible D gene TRBD2, 6 bases. Germline assignment: CDR1 LNHDA and CDR2 SQIVND (reference sequence). V gave up 5 bases and J gave up 4 bases, with 9 bases separating them. This CDR3 region has 13 residues. The CDR3 loop reads CASSYGGYNEQFF. CDR3 DNA sequence: TGTGCCAGTAGTTACGGGGGTTACAATGAGCAGTTCTTC.

V gene TRBV5-8 combines with J gene TRBJ1-5, with TRBD1 matching over 9 bases. The CDR3 runs 15 residues. Germline V gives CDR1 SGHTS, CDR2 YDEGEE. V was pared by 1 base and J by 4 bases, with 3 bases of the junction left unmatched. The DNA of the CDR3 is TGTGCCAGCAGCTTGACAGGGGGCATTAATCAGCCCCAGCATTTT. Translation gives CASSLTGGINQPQHF.